These 25 T cell receptor beta chains share one sample of origin, sequenced in a study of cytotoxic CD8 clonotypes in ibrutinib-treated CLL. Some clones are missing from TCRdb's copy, which holds only in-frame ones; the method was immunoSEQ multiplex PCR. The sample lists some 200,000 clones; around three quarters were seen once. The material was PBMCs, obtained after 24 months of ibrutinib treatment. Receptor source: a human donor with chronic lymphocytic leukemia.

The chain couples TRBV21-1 to TRBJ2-1; the table's D call, TRBD1, was not checked against the DNA. TRBV21-1 is tagged as a pseudogene. The CDR3 is 16 residues long. CDR3 coding DNA: TGTGCCAGCAGCAAAGTCAGTCAGGGTTCCTACAATGAGCAGTTCTTC. This codes for CASSKVSQGSYNEQFF.

This sequence joins TRBV6-5 and TRBJ1-4, with D possibly matching TRBD1 (5 bases). There are 13 residues in the CDR3. Germline CDR1 is MNHEY and CDR2 is SVGAGI. V lost 5 bases and J lost 6, with 10 bases in between. The CDR3 bases are TGTGCCAGCAGTGAGGGACTGCATGAAAAACTGTTTTTT. Protein: CASSEGLHEKLFF.

The chain employs TRBV6-5 and TRBJ2-5; 9 nucleotides line up with TRBD2. The CDR3 contains 16 residues. The ends lost 0 bases at V and 5 bases at J; junction bases unmatched: 7. The germline gives CDR1 MNHEY, CDR2 SVGAGI. This CDR3 is CASSYSLAGFIETQYF. The CDR3 DNA reads as TGTGCCAGCAGTTACTCCCTAGCGGGATTTATTGAGACCCAGTACTTC.

In its sample, this clone was seen a few times. The rearrangement links TRBV28 to TRBJ1-2; no reliable D call. This CDR3 is built from 13 residues. Trimming took off 10 bases at V and 4 bases at J, with 16 bases between the two ends. From germline, CDR1 is MDHEN and CDR2 SYDVKM. As DNA, the CDR3 is TGTGCCACCATTAACCCTACTGGCTATGGCTACACCTTC. Translation: CATINPTGYGYTF.

DNA for the CDR3: TGTGCCAGCTCACAGGGGTCGGGGGGAATCACGCAGTTCTTC. It specifies CASSQGSGGITQFF. The V gene is TRBV18, the J gene TRBJ2-1; TRBD2 agrees at 7 bases. This CDR3 has 14 residues. Looked up from germline, CDR1 is KGHSH and CDR2 is LQKENI. J gave up 12 bases and V 4 bases, and 12 bases lay outside the gene matches.

This clone appeared once. The rearrangement links TRBV6-5 to TRBJ2-7, with D perhaps being TRBD1 or TRBD2 (5 bases each). With 8 bases removed from V and 0 bases from J, the gap between germline ends came to 11 bases. The CDR3 length is 13 residues. CDR1 and CDR2 from the germline V gene are MNHEY and SVGAGI. The CDR3 spells CASGVGRSYEQYF. Here the CDR3 DNA reads TGTGCCAGCGGTGTGGGACGCTCCTACGAGCAGTACTTC.

The V gene is TRBV27, the J gene TRBJ2-3; 11 bases agree with TRBD2. This CDR3 spans 17 amino acids. Germline V gene lookup returns CDR1 MNHEY and CDR2 SMNVEV (reference sequence). Germline trimming cut 5 bases from V and 3 bases from J; bases unmatched to any gene: 10. The CDR3 loop is CASSGAGTSGGTDTQYF. CDR3 coding DNA: TGTGCCAGCAGTGGCGCCGGGACTAGCGGAGGGACAGATACGCAGTATTTT.

V usage is TRBV5-1 and J usage is TRBJ2-2; possibly TRBD1 for D (5 bases). Looked up from germline, CDR1 is SGHRS and CDR2 is YFSETQ. CDR3 length: 15 amino acids. V dropped 1 base and J dropped 5 bases, with 12 bases sitting between them. CDR3: CASSLSQGGTGELFF. The CDR3, as DNA: TGCGCCAGCAGCTTGTCTCAGGGTGGGACCGGGGAGCTGTTTTTT.

In this sample, this clone turned up once. CDR3 region: CAWSLTSGGSYNEQFF. CDR3 nucleotides: TGTGCCTGGAGTTTGACTAGCGGGGGATCATACAATGAGCAGTTCTTC. The chain uses TRBV30 and TRBJ2-1; TRBD2 matches at 12 bases. V shed 2 bases and J 4 bases; nucleotides not matched to a gene: 6. CDR1 GTSNPN and CDR2 SVGIG come from the germline V gene (reference sequence). There are 16 residues in the CDR3.

Only a few counts were recorded for this clone. This chain connects TRBV4-2 to TRBJ1-2; tentative D call: TRBD1 (6 bases). Germline V gives CDR1 LGHNA, CDR2 YNFKEQ. V was clipped by 0 bases and J by 8 bases, with 10 bases between them. The CDR3 length is 13 residues. The CDR3 region is CASSQEAGDGYTF. The CDR3 region has the DNA TGTGCCAGCAGCCAAGAGGCAGGGGACGGCTACACCTTC.

The chain links TRBV5-4 to TRBJ1-4; the D gene is possibly TRBD1 (5 bases). This CDR3 is built from 17 residues. Trimming took 4 bases from V and 0 from J, leaving 16 bases between them. The germline V gene encodes CDR1 SGHNT and CDR2 YYREEE (reference sequence). The CDR3 here is CASSPFTGPATNEKLFF. Here the CDR3 DNA reads TGTGCCAGCAGCCCGTTTACAGGACCTGCAACTAATGAAAAACTGTTTTTT.

This clone showed up just a few times. The V gene is TRBV27, the J gene TRBJ2-7; D not certain. CDR3 length equals 14 residues. Per the germline V gene, CDR1 is MNHEY and CDR2 is SMNVEV (reference sequence). Trimming took 6 bases from V and 5 from J, leaving 17 bases between them. CDR3 nucleotide sequence: TGTGCCAGCAGAGTTTTCGACGAGAACGACGAGCAGTACTTC. It specifies CASRVFDENDEQYF.

The table lists this clone with a few counts. The chain links TRBV9 to TRBJ2-2; D remains ambiguous. The V end was cut by 4 bases, the J end by 6 bases, with 7 bases between. Germline V gene data show CDR1 as SGDLS and CDR2 as YYNGEE. This CDR3 has 12 amino acids. This CDR3 reads CASSTHSGELFF. The CDR3 bases are TGTGCCAGCAGCACACACTCCGGGGAGCTGTTTTTT.

This rearrangement joins TRBV6-5 to TRBJ2-1, with D uncertain. Germline CDR1 reads MNHEY; CDR2 reads SVGAGI. The CDR3 spans 16 residues. The germline V and J ends were trimmed by 4 bases and 2 bases, with 15 bases remaining between them. The DNA of the CDR3 is TGTGCCAGCAGTTTTAACGCCGGTCCAACCTACAATGAGCAGTTCTTC. As protein: CASSFNAGPTYNEQFF.

The gene calls are TRBV11-3 and TRBJ2-7, with 9 bases that match TRBD1. With 5 bases clipped from V and 7 bases from J, the junction kept 9 bases outside the gene matches. This CDR3 is built from 14 residues. Germline lookup yields CDR1 SGHNT and CDR2 YENEEA. The chain's CDR3 is CASSPGQGMREQYF. Written as DNA, the CDR3 is TGTGCCAGCAGCCCAGGACAGGGGATGAGGGAGCAGTACTTC.

This chain links TRBV27 with TRBJ2-5; 10 nucleotides match TRBD2. V gave up 4 bases and J gave up 5 bases; unmatched junction bases: 22. This CDR3 is built from 20 residues. Germline values: CDR1 MNHEY, CDR2 SMNVEV (reference sequence). CDR3 sequence: CASSYKPPGLASPAGETQYF. The CDR3 region has the DNA TGTGCCAGCAGTTACAAACCACCGGGACTAGCGAGCCCCGCCGGCGAGACCCAGTACTTC.

This clone was seen just once. The rearrangement uses TRBV7-3 and TRBJ1-5; 7 bases align to TRBD1. The V gene end was trimmed by 5 bases and the J gene end by 7 bases; junction bases not matched to a gene: 5. There are 13 residues in the CDR3. Germline CDR1 is SGHTA and CDR2 is FQGTGA. The CDR3 loop is CASSPQGGQPQHF. Written as DNA, the CDR3 is TGTGCCAGCAGCCCCCAGGGGGGGCAGCCCCAGCATTTT. Based on the CDR3 plus reference TRBV7-3 and TRBJ1-5, the full variable domain is GAGVSQTPSNKVTEKGKYVELRCDPISGHTALYWYRQSLGQGPEFLIYFQGTGAADDSGLPNDRFFAVRPEGSVSTLKIQRTERGDSAVYLCASSPQGGQPQHFGDGTRLSIL.

The V call is TRBV11-2, the J call TRBJ2-7; possibly TRBD1 or TRBD2 for D (5 bases each). The CDR3 is 18 amino acids. The V and J ends lost 1 base and 3 bases respectively, with 22 bases between them. CDR1 SGHAT and CDR2 FQNNGV come from the germline V gene. The CDR3 sequence: CASSLVSKARGVSYEQYF. CDR3 nucleotide sequence: TGTGCCAGCAGCTTAGTCAGTAAGGCGAGAGGGGTTAGCTACGAGCAGTACTTC.

There are a few counts of this clone. The rearrangement uses TRBV2 and TRBJ2-5; TRBD1 is a possible D gene (5 bases). Trimming stripped 10 bases from V and 1 base from J, with 13 bases between. Germline values: CDR1 SNHLY, CDR2 FYNNEI. This CDR3 has 13 residues. CDR3 protein: CATQTVFQETQYF. The CDR3 bases are TGTGCCACCCAGACAGTCTTCCAAGAGACCCAGTACTTC.

The chain links TRBV5-4 to TRBJ2-3; D ambiguous. This CDR3 is 13 amino acids long. Looked up from germline, CDR1 is SGHNT and CDR2 is YYREEE (reference sequence). V lost 10 bases and J lost 6, with 18 bases in between. The chain's CDR3 is CAYVPYQGDTQYF. CDR3 DNA sequence: TGTGCCTACGTCCCCTATCAAGGGGATACGCAGTATTTT.

The chain recombines TRBV27 with TRBJ2-1; D is unresolved. CDR1 is MNHEY, CDR2 SMNVEV, per germline (reference sequence). The length of the CDR3 is 13 residues. V lost 6 bases and J lost 2, with 8 bases in between. CDR3 DNA sequence: TGTGCCAGCAGCTTTCCCCCCTACAATGAGCAGTTCTTC. Protein product: CASSFPPYNEQFF.

V gene TRBV7-7 combines with J gene TRBJ2-2; D unclear. V lost 5 bases, J lost 7 bases, and 8 bases lay in between. This CDR3 has 12 residues. CDR1 is SSHAT, CDR2 FNYEAQ, per germline (reference sequence). CDR3 in DNA: TGTGCCAGCAGCCCGAATAACGGGGAGCTGTTTTTT. Its translation: CASSPNNGELFF.

This sequence joins TRBV18 and TRBJ1-4, with D perhaps TRBD1 (5 bases). CDR3 length: 17 amino acids. Trimming removed 8 bases from V and 0 bases from J, with 19 bases in between. Germline CDR1 is KGHSH and CDR2 is LQKENI. In DNA form, the CDR3 reads TGTGCCAGCCGAATCACGGGACTCCCGTCAACTAATGAAAAACTGTTTTTT. It codes for CASRITGLPSTNEKLFF.

The gene calls are TRBV18 and TRBJ2-3; D gene unclear. This CDR3 is built from 14 residues. Germline CDR1 and CDR2: KGHSH and LQKENI. The V and J ends lost 0 bases and 4 bases respectively, with 8 bases between them. CDR3: CASSPPGVPDTQYF. The CDR3 coding sequence is TGTGCCAGCTCACCACCGGGCGTTCCAGATACGCAGTATTTT.

This CDR3 reads CASSPPAVNEQFF. The CDR3 DNA sequence: TGTGCCAGCAGCCCCCCGGCGGTTAATGAGCAGTTCTTC. This rearrangement joins TRBV9 to TRBJ2-1; D ambiguous. Germline V gene data show CDR1 as SGDLS and CDR2 as YYNGEE. The V and J ends lost 4 bases and 7 bases respectively, with 12 bases between them. This CDR3 region has 13 residues.